This T cell receptor beta chain came from a study of beta chain features in type 1 diabetes. Study in general: Cell yields, age and gender were similar between patients and healthy donors.

Isolated RNA was reverse transcribed in full, so expressed TCRB transcripts were sequenced. Sequencing was performed with immunoSEQ multiplex PCR; in TCRdb, only in-frame clones are kept and a portion is missing. The data show under 950,000 clones, about 17% seen once. Study-wide findings and caveats: Possible PCR preference for shorter templates applied equally to patients and controls. Significant though moderate, a shortening of TCRB CDR3s appeared in all four CD4+ subsets of Type 1 diabetes patients.

The germline V gene has CDR1 KGHSH and CDR2 LQKENI. The CDR3 runs to 15 residues. V lost 3 bases, J lost 4 bases, and 15 bases lay in between. The table lists this clone with a few counts. The antigen is undetermined. The sample was naive CD4+ T cells from blood. This receptor was obtained from a young woman in good health. V is TRBV18 and J is TRBJ1-1; the D gene is possibly TRBD1 (5 bases). The CDR3 region is CASSPTGAMGTEAFF. CDR3 nucleotide sequence: TGTGCCAGCTCACCGACCGGGGCGATGGGCACTGAAGCTTTCTTT.